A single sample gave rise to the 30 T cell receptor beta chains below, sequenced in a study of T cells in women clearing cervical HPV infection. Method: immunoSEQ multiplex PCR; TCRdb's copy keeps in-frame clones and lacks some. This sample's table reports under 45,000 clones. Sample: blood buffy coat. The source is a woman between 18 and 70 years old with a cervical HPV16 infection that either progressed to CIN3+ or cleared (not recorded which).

CDR3 residues: CSAQLAGGSGELFF. CDR3 bases read: TGCAGTGCCCAACTAGCGGGAGGGTCGGGGGAG. The chain joins TRBV20-1 to TRBJ2-2; TRBD2 matches at 13 bases. The read stops 3 residues short of the end of the CDR3; the missing end is completed from the germline J gene. V gave up 6 bases and J gave up 8 bases; unmatched junction bases: 6. Per germline, CDR1 DFQATT and CDR2 SNEGSKA (reference sequence). CDR3 length: 14 amino acids.

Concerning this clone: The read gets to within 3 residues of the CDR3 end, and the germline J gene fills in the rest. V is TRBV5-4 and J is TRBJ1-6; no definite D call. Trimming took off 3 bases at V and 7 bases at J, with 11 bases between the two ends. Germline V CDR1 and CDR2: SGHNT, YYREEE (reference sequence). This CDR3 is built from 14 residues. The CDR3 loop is CASSSDGLNSPLHF. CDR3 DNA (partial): TGTGCCAGCAGCTCGGACGGACTAAATTCACCC.

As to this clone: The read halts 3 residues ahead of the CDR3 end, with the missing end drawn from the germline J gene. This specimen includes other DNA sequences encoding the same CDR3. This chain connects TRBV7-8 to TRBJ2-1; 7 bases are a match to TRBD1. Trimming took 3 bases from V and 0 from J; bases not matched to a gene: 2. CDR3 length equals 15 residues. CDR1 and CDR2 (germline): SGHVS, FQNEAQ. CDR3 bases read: TGTGCCAGCAGCTTTCGACAGGGCTCCTACAATGAG. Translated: CASSFRQGSYNE. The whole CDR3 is CASSFRQGSYNEQFF.

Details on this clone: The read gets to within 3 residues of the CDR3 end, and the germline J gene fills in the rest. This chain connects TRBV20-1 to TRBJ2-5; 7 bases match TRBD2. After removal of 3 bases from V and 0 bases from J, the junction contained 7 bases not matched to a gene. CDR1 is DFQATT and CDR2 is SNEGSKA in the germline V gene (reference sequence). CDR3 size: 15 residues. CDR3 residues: CSASGQRDYQETQYF. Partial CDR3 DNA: TGCAGTGCTAGCGGTCAGCGGGACTACCAAGAGACC.

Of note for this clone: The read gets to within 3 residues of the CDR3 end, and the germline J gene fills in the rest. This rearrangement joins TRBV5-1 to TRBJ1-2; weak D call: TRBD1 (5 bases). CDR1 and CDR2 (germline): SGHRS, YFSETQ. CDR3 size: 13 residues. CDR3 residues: CASSLAGLEGYTF. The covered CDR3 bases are TGCGCCAGCAGCTTGGCGGGACTTGAAGGC.

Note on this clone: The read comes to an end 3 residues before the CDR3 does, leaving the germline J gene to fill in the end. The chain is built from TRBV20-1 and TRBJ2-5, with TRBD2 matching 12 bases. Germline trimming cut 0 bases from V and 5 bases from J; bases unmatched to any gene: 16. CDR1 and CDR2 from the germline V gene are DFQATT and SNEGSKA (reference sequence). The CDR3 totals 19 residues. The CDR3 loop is CSARDFESTSGGLEETQYF. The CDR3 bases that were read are TGCAGTGCTAGAGATTTCGAGAGCACTAGCGGGGGGCTGGAGGAGACC.

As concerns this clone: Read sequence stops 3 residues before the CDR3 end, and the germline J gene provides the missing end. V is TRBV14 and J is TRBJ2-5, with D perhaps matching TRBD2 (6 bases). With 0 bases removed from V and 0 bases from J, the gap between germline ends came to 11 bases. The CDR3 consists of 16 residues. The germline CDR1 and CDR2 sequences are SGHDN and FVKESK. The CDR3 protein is CASSQEPREDQETQYF. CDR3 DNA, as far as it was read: TGTGCCAGCAGCCAAGAACCCAGGGAGGACCAAGAGACC. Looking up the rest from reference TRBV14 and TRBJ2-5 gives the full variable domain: EAGVTQFPSHSVIEKGQTVTLRCDPISGHDNLYWYRRVMGKEIKFLLHFVKESKQDESGMPNNRFLAERTGGTYSTLKVQPAELEDSGVYFCASSQEPREDQETQYFGPGTRLLVL.

The sequenced part of the CDR3 DNA is TGTGCCAGCAGCTTTCGGGGGGGTTCCTACAATGAG. This translates into CASSFRGGSYNE. The whole CDR3 protein is CASSFRGGSYNEQFF. The chain carries TRBV11-2 and TRBJ2-1, with TRBD2 matching 8 bases. Read sequence stops 3 residues before the CDR3 end, and the germline J gene provides the missing end. With V trimmed by 3 bases and J by 1 base, 2 bases remained unmatched. This CDR3 is 15 amino acids long. The germline V gene has CDR1 SGHAT and CDR2 FQNNGV.

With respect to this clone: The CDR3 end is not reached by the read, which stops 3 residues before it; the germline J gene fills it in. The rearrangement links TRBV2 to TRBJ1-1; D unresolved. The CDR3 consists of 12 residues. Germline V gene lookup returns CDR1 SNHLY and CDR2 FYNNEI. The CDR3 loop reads CASRGGLEAAFF. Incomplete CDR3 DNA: TGTGCCAGCAGGGGAGGACTGGAGGCA.

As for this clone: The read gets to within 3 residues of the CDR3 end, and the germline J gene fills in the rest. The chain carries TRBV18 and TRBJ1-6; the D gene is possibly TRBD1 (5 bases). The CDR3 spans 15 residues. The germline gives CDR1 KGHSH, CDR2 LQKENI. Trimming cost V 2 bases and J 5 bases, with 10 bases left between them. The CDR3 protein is CASSPGGIDNSPLHF. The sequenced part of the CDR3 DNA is TGTGCCAGCTCACCAGGGGGGATTGATAATTCACCC.

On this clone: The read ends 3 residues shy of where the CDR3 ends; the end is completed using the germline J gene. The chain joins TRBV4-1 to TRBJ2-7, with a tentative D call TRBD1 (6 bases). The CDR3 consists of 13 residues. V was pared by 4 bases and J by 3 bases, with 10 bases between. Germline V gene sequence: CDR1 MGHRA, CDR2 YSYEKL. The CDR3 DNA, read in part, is TGCGCCAGCAGCCTGGACAGAGTCTACGAG. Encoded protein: CASSLDRVYE. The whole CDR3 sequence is CASSLDRVYEQYF.

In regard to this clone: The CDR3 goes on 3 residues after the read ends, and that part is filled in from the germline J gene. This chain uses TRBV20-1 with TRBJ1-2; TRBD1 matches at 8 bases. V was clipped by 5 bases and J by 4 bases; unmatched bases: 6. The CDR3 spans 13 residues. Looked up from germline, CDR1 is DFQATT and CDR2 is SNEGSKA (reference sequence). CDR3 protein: CSARTGRGYGYTF. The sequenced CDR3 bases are TGCAGTGCTCGGACAGGGAGAGGCTATGGC.

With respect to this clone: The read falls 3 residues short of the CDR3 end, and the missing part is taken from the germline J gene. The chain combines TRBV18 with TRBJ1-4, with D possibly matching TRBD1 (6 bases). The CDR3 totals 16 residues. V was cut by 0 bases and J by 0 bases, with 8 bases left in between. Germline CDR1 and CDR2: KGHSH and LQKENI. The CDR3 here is CASSPPNRATNEKLFF. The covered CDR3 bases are TGTGCCAGCTCACCACCGAACAGGGCAACTAATGAAAAA.

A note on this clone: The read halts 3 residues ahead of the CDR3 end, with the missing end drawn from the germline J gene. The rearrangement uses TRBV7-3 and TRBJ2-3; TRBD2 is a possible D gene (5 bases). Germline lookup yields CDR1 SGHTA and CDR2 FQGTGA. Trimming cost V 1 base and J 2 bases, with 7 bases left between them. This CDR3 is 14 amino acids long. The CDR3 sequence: CASSLSGSTDTQYF. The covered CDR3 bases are TGTGCCAGCAGCTTAAGCGGGTCCACAGATACG. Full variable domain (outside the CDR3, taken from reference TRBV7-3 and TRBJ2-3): GAGVSQTPSNKVTEKGKYVELRCDPISGHTALYWYRQSLGQGPEFLIYFQGTGAADDSGLPNDRFFAVRPEGSVSTLKIQRTERGDSAVYLCASSLSGSTDTQYFGPGTRLTVL.

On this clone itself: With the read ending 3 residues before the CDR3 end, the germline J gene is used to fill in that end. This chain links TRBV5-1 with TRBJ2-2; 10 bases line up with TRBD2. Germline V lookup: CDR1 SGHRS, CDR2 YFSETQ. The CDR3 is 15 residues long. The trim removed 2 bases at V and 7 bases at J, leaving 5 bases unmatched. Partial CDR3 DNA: TGCGCCAGCAGCTTACTAGCGGGGAGTGACGGGGAG. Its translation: CASSLLAGSDGE. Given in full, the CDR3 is CASSLLAGSDGELFF.

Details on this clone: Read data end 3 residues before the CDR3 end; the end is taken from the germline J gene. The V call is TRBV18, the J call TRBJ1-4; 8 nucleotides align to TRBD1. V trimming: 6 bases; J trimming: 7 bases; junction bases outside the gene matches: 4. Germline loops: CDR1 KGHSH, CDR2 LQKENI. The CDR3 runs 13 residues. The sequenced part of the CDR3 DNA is TGTGCCAGCTCTGGACAGGGAGGTGAAAAA. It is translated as CASSGQGGEK. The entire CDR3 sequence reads CASSGQGGEKLFF.

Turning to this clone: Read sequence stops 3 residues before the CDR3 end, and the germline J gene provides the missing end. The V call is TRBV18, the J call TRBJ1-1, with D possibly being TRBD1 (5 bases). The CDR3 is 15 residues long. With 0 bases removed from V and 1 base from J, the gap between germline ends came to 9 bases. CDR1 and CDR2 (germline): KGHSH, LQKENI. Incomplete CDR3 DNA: TGTGCCAGCTCACCACCGACAGCTGAGAACACTGAA. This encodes CASSPPTAENTE. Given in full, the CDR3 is CASSPPTAENTEAFF.

The CDR3 loop reads CSAPSSGQKNTEAFF. The part of the CDR3 DNA that was read is TGCAGTGCTCCTTCTTCGGGACAGAAAAACACTGAA. This chain links TRBV20-1 with TRBJ1-1; 7 nucleotides agree with TRBD1. The read is 3 residues too short to cover the CDR3 end, so that end is filled in from the germline J gene. V lost 5 bases, J lost 2 bases, and 11 bases stayed unmatched. This CDR3 is 15 amino acids long. Germline CDR1 reads DFQATT; CDR2 reads SNEGSKA (reference sequence).

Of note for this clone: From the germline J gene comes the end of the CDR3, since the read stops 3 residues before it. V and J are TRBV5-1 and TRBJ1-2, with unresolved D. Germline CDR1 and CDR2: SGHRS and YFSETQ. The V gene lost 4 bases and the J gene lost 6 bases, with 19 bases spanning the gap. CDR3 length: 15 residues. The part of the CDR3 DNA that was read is TGCGCCAGCAGCCACCACGGGTGGCCCGATAATGGC. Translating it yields CASSHHGWPDNG. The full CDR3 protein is CASSHHGWPDNGYTF. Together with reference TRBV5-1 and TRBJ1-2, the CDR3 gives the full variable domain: KAGVTQTPRYLIKTRGQQVTLSCSPISGHRSVSWYQQTPGQGLQFLFEYFSETQRNKGNFPGRFSGRQFSNSRSEMNVSTLELGDSALYLCASSHHGWPDNGYTFGSGTRLTVV.

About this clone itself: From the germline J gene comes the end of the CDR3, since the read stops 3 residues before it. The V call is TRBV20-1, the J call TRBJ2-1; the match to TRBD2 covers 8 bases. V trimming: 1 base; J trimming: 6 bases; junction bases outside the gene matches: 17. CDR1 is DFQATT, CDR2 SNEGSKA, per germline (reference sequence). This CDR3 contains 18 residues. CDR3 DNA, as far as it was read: TGCAGTGCTAGAGCCCCGGGAAGCGGGAGTTATTTCGGCAATGAG. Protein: CSARAPGSGSYFGNE. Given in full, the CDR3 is CSARAPGSGSYFGNEQFF.

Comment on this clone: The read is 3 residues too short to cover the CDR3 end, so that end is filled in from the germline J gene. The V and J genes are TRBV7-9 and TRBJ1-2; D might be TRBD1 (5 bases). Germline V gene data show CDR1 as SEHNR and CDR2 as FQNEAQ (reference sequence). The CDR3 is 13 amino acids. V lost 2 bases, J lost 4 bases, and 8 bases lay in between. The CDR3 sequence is CASSLSGVYGYTF. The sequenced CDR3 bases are TGTGCCAGCAGCTTATCGGGGGTCTATGGC.

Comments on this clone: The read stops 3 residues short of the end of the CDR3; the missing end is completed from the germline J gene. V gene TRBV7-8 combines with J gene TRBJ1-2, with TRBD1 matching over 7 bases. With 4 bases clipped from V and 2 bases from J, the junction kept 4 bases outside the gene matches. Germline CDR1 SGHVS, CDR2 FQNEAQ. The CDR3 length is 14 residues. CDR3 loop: CASSYRDRNYGYTF. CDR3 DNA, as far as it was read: TGTGCCAGCAGCTATCGGGACAGAAACTATGGC.

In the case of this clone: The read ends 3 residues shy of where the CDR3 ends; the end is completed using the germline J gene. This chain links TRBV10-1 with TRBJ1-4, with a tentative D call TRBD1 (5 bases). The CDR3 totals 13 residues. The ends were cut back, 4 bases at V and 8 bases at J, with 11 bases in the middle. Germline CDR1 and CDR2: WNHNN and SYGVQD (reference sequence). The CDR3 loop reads CASSVGLGEKLFF. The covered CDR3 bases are TGCGCCAGCAGTGTGGGGCTTGGAGAAAAA.

CDR3 protein: CSPPRADTEAFF. The DNA read from the CDR3 is TGCAGTCCCCCGCGGGCGGACACTGAA. V is TRBV20-1 and J is TRBJ1-1; D not certain. The read gets to within 3 residues of the CDR3 end, and the germline J gene fills in the rest. Germline CDR1 is DFQATT and CDR2 is SNEGSKA (reference sequence). The ends were cut back, 8 bases at V and 3 bases at J, with 13 bases in the middle. This CDR3 has 12 amino acids.

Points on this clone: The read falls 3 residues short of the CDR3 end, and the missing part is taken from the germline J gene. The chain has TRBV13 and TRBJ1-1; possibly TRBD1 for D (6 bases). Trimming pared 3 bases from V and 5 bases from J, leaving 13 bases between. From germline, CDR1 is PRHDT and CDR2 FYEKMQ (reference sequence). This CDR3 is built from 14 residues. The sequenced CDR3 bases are TGTGCCAGCAGCTTCTCGACAGGCTGGACTGAA. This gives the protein CASSFSTGWTE. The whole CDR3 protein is CASSFSTGWTEAFF.

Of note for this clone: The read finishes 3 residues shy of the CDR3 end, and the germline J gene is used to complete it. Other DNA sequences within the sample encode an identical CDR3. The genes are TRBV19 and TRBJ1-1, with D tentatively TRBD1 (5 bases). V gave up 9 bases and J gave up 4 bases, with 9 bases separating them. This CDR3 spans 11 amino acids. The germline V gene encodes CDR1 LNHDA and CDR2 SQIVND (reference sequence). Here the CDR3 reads CASRRGTEAFF. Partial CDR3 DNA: TGTGCCAGCCGGAGGGGCACTGAA.

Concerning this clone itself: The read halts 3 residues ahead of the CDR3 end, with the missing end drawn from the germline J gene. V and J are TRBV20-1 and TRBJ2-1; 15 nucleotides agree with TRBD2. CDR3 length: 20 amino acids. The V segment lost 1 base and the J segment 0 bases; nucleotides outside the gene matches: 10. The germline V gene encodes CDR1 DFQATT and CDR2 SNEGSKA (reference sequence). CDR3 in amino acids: CSARVPLGLAGGISYNEQFF. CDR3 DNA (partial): TGCAGTGCTAGAGTCCCATTGGGACTAGCGGGGGGAATCTCCTACAATGAG.

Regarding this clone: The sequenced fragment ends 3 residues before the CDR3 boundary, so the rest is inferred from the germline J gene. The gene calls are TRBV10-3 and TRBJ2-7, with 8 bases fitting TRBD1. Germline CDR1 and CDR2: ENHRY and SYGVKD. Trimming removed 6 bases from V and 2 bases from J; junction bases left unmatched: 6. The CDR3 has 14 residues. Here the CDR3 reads CAIREVDRAYEQYF. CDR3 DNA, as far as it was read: TGTGCCATCAGGGAAGTGGACAGGGCCTACGAG.

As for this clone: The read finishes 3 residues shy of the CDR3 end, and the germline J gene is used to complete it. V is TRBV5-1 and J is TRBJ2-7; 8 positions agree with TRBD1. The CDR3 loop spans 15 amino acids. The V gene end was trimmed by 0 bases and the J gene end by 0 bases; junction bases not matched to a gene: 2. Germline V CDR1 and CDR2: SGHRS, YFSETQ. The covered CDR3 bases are TGCGCCAGCAGCTTGGCCCAGGGGGCCTCCTACGAG. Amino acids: CASSLAQGASYE. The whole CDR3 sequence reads CASSLAQGASYEQYF.

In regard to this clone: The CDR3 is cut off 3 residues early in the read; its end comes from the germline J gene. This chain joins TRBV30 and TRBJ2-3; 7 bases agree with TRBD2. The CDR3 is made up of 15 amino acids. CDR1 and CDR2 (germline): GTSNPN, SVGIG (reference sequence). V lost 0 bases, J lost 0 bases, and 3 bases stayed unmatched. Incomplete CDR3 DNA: TGTGCCTGGAGTGTACGGCGGGGGAGCACAGATACG. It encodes CAWSVRRGSTDT. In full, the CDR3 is CAWSVRRGSTDTQYF.